These 22 T cell receptor beta chains were all obtained from the same sample, sequenced in a study of shared clonotypes between healthy human individuals. Sequencing was performed with immunoSEQ multiplex PCR; in TCRdb, only in-frame clones are kept and a portion is missing. The sample gives some 2.1 million clones, 90% to 95% of which show up once; about 1.7% is in the top ten. CD8 cells regarded as naive lacked CD45RO, were positively chosen for CCR7, and omitted terminally differentiated effector memory CD45RA+ cells. The sample taken for sequencing was naive CD8+ T cells from PBMCs. These receptor sequences come from a young man in good health. Some clones in this sample may be carry-over from other donors' samples.

V usage is TRBV30 and J usage is TRBJ1-4; a weak D match, TRBD1 (5 bases). Germline V gives CDR1 GTSNPN, CDR2 SVGIG (reference sequence). The CDR3 is 14 residues long. Trimming pared 2 bases from V and 6 bases from J, leaving 13 bases between. CDR3 DNA: TGTGCCTGGAGTACCACCGGGACCGATGAAAAACTGTTTTTT. Protein sequence: CAWSTTGTDEKLFF.

V is TRBV7-2 and J is TRBJ2-5; 7 bases map to TRBD1. The trim removed 5 bases at V and 1 base at J, leaving 4 bases unmatched. Germline V gene sequence: CDR1 SGHTA, CDR2 FQGNSA. The CDR3 is made up of 14 amino acids. DNA of the CDR3: TGTGCCAGCAGCAACACAGGGGCCCAAGAGACCCAGTACTTC. The encoded protein is CASSNTGAQETQYF.

This chain joins TRBV9 and TRBJ2-6; 9 bases are a match to TRBD1. Germline-derived CDR1 and CDR2 are SGDLS and YYNGEE. V dropped 0 bases and J dropped 0; count of bases not matched to a gene: 4. This CDR3 region has 18 residues. The DNA of the CDR3 is TGTGCCAGCAGCGTAGGGGACAGGGCTGGCTCTGGGGCCAACGTCCTGACTTTC. Translated, it gives CASSVGDRAGSGANVLTF.

This chain uses TRBV5-1 with TRBJ2-5, with 10 bases that match TRBD2. This CDR3 has 15 residues. Unmatched junction bases numbered 8, after V lost 4 bases and J lost 5 bases. Germline V CDR1 and CDR2: SGHRS, YFSETQ. The CDR3 DNA reads as TGCGCCAGCAGCAAGCGGGAGGGCCGCGGTGAGACCCAGTACTTC. Residues: CASSKREGRGETQYF.

V gene TRBV7-9 combines with J gene TRBJ1-2; 8 bases fit TRBD1. CDR1 SEHNR and CDR2 FQNEAQ come from the germline V gene (reference sequence). V lost 5 bases to trimming and J lost 5 bases; unmatched junction nucleotides: 10. This CDR3 spans 15 amino acids. As DNA, the CDR3 is TGTGCCAGCAGCCGAGGCCAGGGGGCGCGGTATGGCTACACCTTC. It specifies CASSRGQGARYGYTF.

There are a few counts of this clone. The CDR3 spells CASSYQGMAFF. The CDR3 coding sequence is TGTGCCAGCAGTTACCAGGGGATGGCTTTCTTT. V and J are TRBV28 and TRBJ1-1, with D perhaps matching TRBD1 (6 bases). CDR1 is MDHEN, CDR2 SYDVKM, per germline. This CDR3 region has 11 residues. Trimming cost V 4 bases and J 11 bases, with 11 bases left between them.

The chain links TRBV29-1 to TRBJ2-7; D call uncertain. CDR1 is SQVTM and CDR2 is ANQGSEA in the germline V gene. The CDR3 consists of 15 residues. Trimming shortened V by 6 bases and J by 0 bases, and 18 bases separated the two germline ends. The CDR3 bases are TGCAGCGTGGGGTACGGTTCCTTCTCCTCCTACGAGCAGTACTTC. It yields the protein CSVGYGSFSSYEQYF.

The sample holds one count of this clone. V gene TRBV2 combines with J gene TRBJ2-1; 13 bases align to TRBD2. The CDR3 length is 15 residues. V lost 5 bases and J lost 7; bases outside the gene matches: 5. Germline lookup yields CDR1 SNHLY and CDR2 FYNNEI. CDR3 sequence reads: CASSPGLAGQNEQFF. In nucleotides, the CDR3 is TGTGCCAGCAGTCCGGGACTAGCGGGACAAAATGAGCAGTTCTTC.

This chain uses TRBV25-1 with TRBJ2-7; D is perhaps TRBD2 (6 bases). This CDR3 spans 15 amino acids. The ends were cut back, 5 bases at V and 3 bases at J, with 17 bases in the middle. Germline CDR1 and CDR2: MGHDK and SYGVNS. The CDR3 sequence: CASSPNWGLNYEQYF. CDR3 DNA sequence: TGTGCCAGCAGTCCCAATTGGGGACTCAACTACGAGCAGTACTTC.

The genes are TRBV5-4 and TRBJ2-3; a weak D match, TRBD2 (6 bases). The CDR3 loop spans 14 amino acids. Germline assignment: CDR1 SGHNT and CDR2 YYREEE (reference sequence). The ends were cut back, 0 bases at V and 4 bases at J, with 9 bases in the middle. This CDR3 is CASSLVGGPDTQYF. CDR3 nucleotides: TGTGCCAGCAGCTTGGTAGGAGGGCCAGATACGCAGTATTTT.

The chain employs TRBV29-1 and TRBJ1-1; the D is unclear. CDR1 and CDR2 from the germline V gene are SQVTM and ANQGSEA. The CDR3 totals 12 residues. Trimming took 4 bases from V and 7 from J, leaving 13 bases between them. CDR3 bases: TGCAGCGTTGTCAGCTGGAATTTTGAAGCTTTCTTT. Its protein is CSVVSWNFEAFF.

The chain employs TRBV28 and TRBJ2-1; 8 bases match TRBD2. The CDR3 totals 13 residues. The ends lost 10 bases at V and 4 bases at J; junction bases unmatched: 6. Germline loops: CDR1 MDHEN, CDR2 SYDVKM. The CDR3: CATIAGLYNEQFF. The CDR3 bases are TGTGCCACGATAGCGGGACTTTACAATGAGCAGTTCTTC.

The chain links TRBV28 to TRBJ1-2; TRBD1 matches 7 bases. Germline V lookup: CDR1 MDHEN, CDR2 SYDVKM. The CDR3 covers 14 residues. Trimming cost V 3 bases and J 9 bases; bases outside gene matches: 10. CDR3 amino acids: CASSFGTALESYTF. CDR3 coding DNA: TGTGCCAGCAGTTTTGGGACAGCCTTGGAAAGCTACACCTTC.

V is TRBV5-1 and J is TRBJ1-1; the match to TRBD1 covers 9 bases. V shed 0 bases and J 0 bases; nucleotides not matched to a gene: 3. From germline, CDR1 is SGHRS and CDR2 YFSETQ. The CDR3 runs 16 residues. The CDR3 coding sequence is TGCGCCAGCAGCTTGGATGGACAGGGGATGAACACTGAAGCTTTCTTT. Translation: CASSLDGQGMNTEAFF. The variable domain in full, with the rest retrieved from reference TRBV5-1 and TRBJ1-1, is KAGVTQTPRYLIKTRGQQVTLSCSPISGHRSVSWYQQTPGQGLQFLFEYFSETQRNKGNFPGRFSGRQFSNSRSEMNVSTLELGDSALYLCASSLDGQGMNTEAFFGQGTRLTVV.

This clone was counted once. V is TRBV7-8 and J is TRBJ1-2, with TRBD1 matching 8 bases. In germline, CDR1 is SGHVS, CDR2 FQNEAQ. This CDR3 region has 16 residues. With V trimmed by 2 bases and J by 3 bases, 8 bases remained unmatched. The CDR3 protein is CASSLSRRGLDYGYTF. The CDR3 region has the DNA TGTGCCAGCAGCTTAAGCCGCAGGGGGCTAGACTATGGCTACACCTTC.

The rearrangement links TRBV2 to TRBJ1-1; no reliable D call. V was cut by 4 bases and J by 7 bases, with 16 bases left in between. There are 14 residues in the CDR3. CDR1 SNHLY and CDR2 FYNNEI come from the germline V gene. In nucleotides, the CDR3 is TGTGCCAGCAGTGCCACAAGGGTGGGGAATGAAGCTTTCTTT. Protein sequence: CASSATRVGNEAFF.

CDR3 nucleotide sequence: TGTGCCAGCAGTTTGACGGTTTTAAGAAACACTGAAGCTTTCTTT. This gives the protein CASSLTVLRNTEAFF. The rearrangement joins TRBV27 to TRBJ1-1; D is unresolved. CDR1 and CDR2 from the germline V gene are MNHEY and SMNVEV (reference sequence). Trimming took 3 bases from V and 2 from J, leaving 13 bases between them. The CDR3 is 15 residues long.

This chain joins TRBV27 and TRBJ1-4, with a weak D call TRBD1 (6 bases). This CDR3 comprises 16 residues. The V and J ends lost 5 bases and 7 bases respectively, with 20 bases between them. Germline loops: CDR1 MNHEY, CDR2 SMNVEV (reference sequence). The DNA for the CDR3 is TGTGCCAGCAGTCAACTAAGGGGGACTGGTATTGAAAAACTGTTTTTT. Protein product: CASSQLRGTGIEKLFF.

The chain combines TRBV7-8 with TRBJ1-4; unclear D gene. The CDR3 covers 15 residues. CDR1 is SGHVS and CDR2 is FQNEAQ in the germline V gene. Trimming removed 3 bases from V and 5 bases from J, with 13 bases in between. The CDR3, as DNA: TGTGCCAGCAGCTTGGCGGGGAAGAGGAATGAAAAACTGTTTTTT. It is translated as CASSLAGKRNEKLFF. Using reference TRBV7-8 and TRBJ1-4 for the parts outside the CDR3, the full variable domain is GAGVSQSPRYKVAKRGQDVALRCDPISGHVSLFWYQQALGQGPEFLTYFQNEAQLDKSGLPSDRFFAERPEGSVSTLKIQRTQQEDSAVYLCASSLAGKRNEKLFFGSGTQLSVL.

The chain uses TRBV7-9 and TRBJ2-7, with 14 nucleotides matching TRBD2. The CDR3 totals 18 residues. Trimming at V came to 1 base and at J to 3 bases, leaving 8 bases not matched to a gene. CDR1 is SEHNR, CDR2 FQNEAQ, per germline (reference sequence). CDR3 coding DNA: TGTGCCAGCAGCTTAGGACTAGCGGGAGGGCCCCTGGTCTACGAGCAGTACTTC. This translates into CASSLGLAGGPLVYEQYF.

This rearrangement joins TRBV6-5 to TRBJ2-2; 8 bases agree with TRBD1. Germline V gives CDR1 MNHEY, CDR2 SVGAGI. Trimming at V came to 6 bases and at J to 4 bases, leaving 7 bases not matched to a gene. The CDR3 contains 15 residues. Here the CDR3 DNA reads TGTGCCAGCAGCTTGACAGGGGCGGTCACCGGGGAGCTGTTTTTT. This translates into CASSLTGAVTGELFF.

The J gene is TRBJ1-4, the V gene TRBV27; D is perhaps TRBD1 (5 bases). Per germline, CDR1 MNHEY and CDR2 SMNVEV (reference sequence). The length of the CDR3 is 19 residues. V lost 5 bases to trimming and J lost 0 bases, with 22 bases between them. This CDR3 reads CASSPLHIRGPTTNEKLFF. The CDR3 coding sequence is TGTGCCAGCAGTCCACTCCATATAAGGGGCCCTACAACTAATGAAAAACTGTTTTTT.